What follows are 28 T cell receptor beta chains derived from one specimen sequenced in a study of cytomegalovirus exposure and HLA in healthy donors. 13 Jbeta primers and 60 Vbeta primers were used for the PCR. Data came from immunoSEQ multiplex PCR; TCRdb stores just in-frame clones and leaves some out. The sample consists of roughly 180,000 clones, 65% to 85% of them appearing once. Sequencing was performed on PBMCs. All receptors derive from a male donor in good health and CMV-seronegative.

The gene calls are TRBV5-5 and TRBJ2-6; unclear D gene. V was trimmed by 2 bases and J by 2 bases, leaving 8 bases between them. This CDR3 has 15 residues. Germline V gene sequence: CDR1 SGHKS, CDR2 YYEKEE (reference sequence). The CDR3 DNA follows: TGTGCCAGCAGCTTTTCAGGAACTGGGGCCAACGTCCTGACTTTC. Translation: CASSFSGTGANVLTF. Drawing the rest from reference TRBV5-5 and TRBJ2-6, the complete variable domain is DAGVTQSPTHLIKTRGQQVTLRCSPISGHKSVSWYQQVLGQGPQFIFQYYEKEERGRGNFPDRFSARQFPNYSSELNVNALLLGDSALYLCASSFSGTGANVLTFGAGSRLTVL.

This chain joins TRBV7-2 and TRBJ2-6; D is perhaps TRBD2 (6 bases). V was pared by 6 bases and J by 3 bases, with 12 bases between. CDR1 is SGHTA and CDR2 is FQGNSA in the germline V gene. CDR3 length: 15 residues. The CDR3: CASRPGGGGANVLTF. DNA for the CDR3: TGTGCCAGCAGACCCGGGGGTGGTGGGGCCAACGTCCTGACTTTC.

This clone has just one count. The CDR3 loop is CASSLNTPGQGMYNEQFF. In nucleotides, the CDR3 is TGTGCCAGTAGTCTAAACACTCCGGGACAGGGGATGTACAATGAGCAGTTCTTC. The chain carries TRBV19 and TRBJ2-1; 10 positions agree with TRBD1. The length of the CDR3 is 18 residues. Germline-derived CDR1 and CDR2 are LNHDA and SQIVND (reference sequence). V was pared by 5 bases and J by 4 bases, with 14 bases of the junction left unmatched.

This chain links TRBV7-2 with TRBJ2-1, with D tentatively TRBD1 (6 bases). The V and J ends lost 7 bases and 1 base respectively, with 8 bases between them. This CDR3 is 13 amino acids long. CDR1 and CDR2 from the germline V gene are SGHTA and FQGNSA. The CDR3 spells CASIGQSYNEQFF. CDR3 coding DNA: TGTGCCAGCATCGGACAGTCCTACAATGAGCAGTTCTTC.

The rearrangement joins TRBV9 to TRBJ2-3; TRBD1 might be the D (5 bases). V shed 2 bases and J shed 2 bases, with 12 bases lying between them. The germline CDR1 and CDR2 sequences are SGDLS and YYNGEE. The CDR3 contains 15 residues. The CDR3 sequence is CASSVTRQHTDTQYF. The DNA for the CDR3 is TGTGCCAGCAGCGTCACAAGACAGCACACAGATACGCAGTATTTT.

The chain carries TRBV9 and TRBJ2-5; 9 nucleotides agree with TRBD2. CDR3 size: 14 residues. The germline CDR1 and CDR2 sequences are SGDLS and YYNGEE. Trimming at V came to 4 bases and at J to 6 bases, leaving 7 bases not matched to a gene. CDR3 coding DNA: TGTGCCAGCAGCTATTCGACTAGCGGACAGACCCAGTACTTC. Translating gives CASSYSTSGQTQYF.

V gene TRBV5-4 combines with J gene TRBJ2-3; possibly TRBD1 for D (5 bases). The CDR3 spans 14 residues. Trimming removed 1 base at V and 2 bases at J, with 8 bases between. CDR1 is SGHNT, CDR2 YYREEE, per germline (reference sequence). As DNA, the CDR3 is TGTGCCAGCAGCTTGTTGGGGCCCACAGATACGCAGTATTTT. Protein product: CASSLLGPTDTQYF.

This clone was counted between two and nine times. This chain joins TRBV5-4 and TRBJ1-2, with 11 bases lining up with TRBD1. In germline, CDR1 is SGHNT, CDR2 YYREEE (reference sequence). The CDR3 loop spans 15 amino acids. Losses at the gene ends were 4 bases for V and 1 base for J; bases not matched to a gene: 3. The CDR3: CASSPGTGGNYGYTF. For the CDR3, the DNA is TGTGCCAGCAGCCCGGGGACAGGGGGTAACTATGGCTACACCTTC.

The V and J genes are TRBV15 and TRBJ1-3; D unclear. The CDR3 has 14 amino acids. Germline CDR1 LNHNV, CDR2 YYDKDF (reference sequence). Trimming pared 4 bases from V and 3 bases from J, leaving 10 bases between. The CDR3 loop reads CATSIGGDGNTIYF. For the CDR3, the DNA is TGTGCCACCAGCATCGGTGGAGATGGAAACACCATATATTTT.

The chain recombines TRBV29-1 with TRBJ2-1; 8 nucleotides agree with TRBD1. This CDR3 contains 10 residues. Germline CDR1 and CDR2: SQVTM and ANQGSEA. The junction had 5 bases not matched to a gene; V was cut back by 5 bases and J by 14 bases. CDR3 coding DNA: TGCAGCGTTCCCGGACAGGGTGAGTTCTTC. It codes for CSVPGQGEFF.

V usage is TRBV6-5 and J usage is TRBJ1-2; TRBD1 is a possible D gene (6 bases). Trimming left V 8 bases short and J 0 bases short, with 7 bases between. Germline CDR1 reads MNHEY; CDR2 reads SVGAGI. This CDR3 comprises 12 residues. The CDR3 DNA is TGTGCCAGCTCAGGGGCTAACTATGGCTACACCTTC. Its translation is CASSGANYGYTF.

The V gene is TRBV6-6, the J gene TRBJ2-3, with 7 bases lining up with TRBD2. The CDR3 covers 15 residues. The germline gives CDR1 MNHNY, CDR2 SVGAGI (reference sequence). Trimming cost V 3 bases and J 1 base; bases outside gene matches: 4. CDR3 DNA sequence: TGTGCCAGCAGTTATCCTAGCGGACGCACAGATACGCAGTATTTT. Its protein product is CASSYPSGRTDTQYF.

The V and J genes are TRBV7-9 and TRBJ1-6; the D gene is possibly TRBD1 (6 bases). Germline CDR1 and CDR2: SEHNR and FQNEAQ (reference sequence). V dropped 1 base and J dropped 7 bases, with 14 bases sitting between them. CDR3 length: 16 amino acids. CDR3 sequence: CASSLVVGRGNSPLHF. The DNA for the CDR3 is TGTGCCAGCAGCTTAGTAGTGGGCAGGGGAAATTCACCCCTCCACTTT.

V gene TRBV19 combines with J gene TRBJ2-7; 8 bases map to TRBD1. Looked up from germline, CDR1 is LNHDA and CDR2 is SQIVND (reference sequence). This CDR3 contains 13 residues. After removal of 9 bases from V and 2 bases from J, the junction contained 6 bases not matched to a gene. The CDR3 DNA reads TGTGCCAGCCGGACAGGGCCCACCTACGAGCAGTACTTC. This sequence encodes CASRTGPTYEQYF.

CDR3 nucleotide sequence: TGTGCCAGCAGTTACTCGGGACAGAGCGGGTATGGCTACACCTTC. Its protein product is CASSYSGQSGYGYTF. The chain combines TRBV6-5 with TRBJ1-2; 7 nucleotides match TRBD1. Trimming took 0 bases from V and 5 from J; bases not matched to a gene: 6. CDR1 is MNHEY and CDR2 is SVGAGI in the germline V gene. The CDR3 has 15 amino acids.

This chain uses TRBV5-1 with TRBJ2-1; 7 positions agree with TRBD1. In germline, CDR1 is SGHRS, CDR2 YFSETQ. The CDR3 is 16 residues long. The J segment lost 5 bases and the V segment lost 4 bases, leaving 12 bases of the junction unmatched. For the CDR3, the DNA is TGCGCCAGCAGCGCCAGACAGGGTGTGGTTGACAATGAGCAGTTCTTC. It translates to CASSARQGVVDNEQFF. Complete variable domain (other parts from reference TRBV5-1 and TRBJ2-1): KAGVTQTPRYLIKTRGQQVTLSCSPISGHRSVSWYQQTPGQGLQFLFEYFSETQRNKGNFPGRFSGRQFSNSRSEMNVSTLELGDSALYLCASSARQGVVDNEQFFGPGTRLTVL.

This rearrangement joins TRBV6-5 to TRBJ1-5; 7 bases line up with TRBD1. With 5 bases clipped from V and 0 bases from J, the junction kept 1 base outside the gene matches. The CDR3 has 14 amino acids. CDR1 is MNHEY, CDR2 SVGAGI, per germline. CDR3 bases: TGTGCCAGCAGTAGACAGGGTAGCAATCAGCCCCAGCATTTT. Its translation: CASSRQGSNQPQHF.

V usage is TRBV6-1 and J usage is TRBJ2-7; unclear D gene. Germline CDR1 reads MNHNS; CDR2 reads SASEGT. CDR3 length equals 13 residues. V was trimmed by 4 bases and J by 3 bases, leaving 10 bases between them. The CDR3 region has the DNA TGTGCCAGCAGTGCCCGACATAACTACGAGCAGTACTTC. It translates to CASSARHNYEQYF.

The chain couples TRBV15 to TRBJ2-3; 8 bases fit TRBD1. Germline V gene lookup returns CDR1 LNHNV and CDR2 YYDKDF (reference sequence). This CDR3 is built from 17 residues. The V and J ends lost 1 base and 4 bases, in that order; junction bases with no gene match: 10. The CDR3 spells CATSRVPRGQSPDTQYF. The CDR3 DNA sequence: TGTGCCACCAGCAGAGTCCCCAGGGGGCAATCCCCAGATACGCAGTATTTT.

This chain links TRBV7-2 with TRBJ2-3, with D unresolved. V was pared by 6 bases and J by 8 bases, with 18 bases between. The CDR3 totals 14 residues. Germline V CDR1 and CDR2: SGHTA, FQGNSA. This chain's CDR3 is CASSHRALRVTQYF. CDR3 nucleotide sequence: TGTGCCAGCAGTCACCGAGCCCTACGGGTTACGCAGTATTTT.

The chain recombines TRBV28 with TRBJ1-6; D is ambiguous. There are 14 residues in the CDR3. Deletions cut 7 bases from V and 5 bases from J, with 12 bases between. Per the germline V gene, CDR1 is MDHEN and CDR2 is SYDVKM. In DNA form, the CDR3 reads TGTGCCAGCACCGCCGGGGTGAATAATTCACCCCTCCACTTT. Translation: CASTAGVNNSPLHF. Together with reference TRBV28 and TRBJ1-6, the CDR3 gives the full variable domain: DVKVTQSSRYLVKRTGEKVFLECVQDMDHENMFWYRQDPGLGLRLIYFSYDVKMKEKGDIPEGYSVSREKKERFSLILESASTNQTSMYLCASTAGVNNSPLHFGNGTRLTVT.

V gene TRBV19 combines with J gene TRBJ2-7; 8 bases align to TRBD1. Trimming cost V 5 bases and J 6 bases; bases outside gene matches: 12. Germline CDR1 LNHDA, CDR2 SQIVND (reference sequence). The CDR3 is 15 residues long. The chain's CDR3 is CASSSTGASGGEQYF. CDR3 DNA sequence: TGTGCCAGTAGTTCGACAGGGGCCTCCGGGGGCGAGCAGTACTTC.

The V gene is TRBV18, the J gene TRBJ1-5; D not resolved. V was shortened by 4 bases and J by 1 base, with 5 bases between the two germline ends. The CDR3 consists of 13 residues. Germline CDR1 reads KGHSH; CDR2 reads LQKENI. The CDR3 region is CASSLKSNQPQHF. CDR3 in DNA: TGTGCCAGCTCACTTAAAAGCAATCAGCCCCAGCATTTT.

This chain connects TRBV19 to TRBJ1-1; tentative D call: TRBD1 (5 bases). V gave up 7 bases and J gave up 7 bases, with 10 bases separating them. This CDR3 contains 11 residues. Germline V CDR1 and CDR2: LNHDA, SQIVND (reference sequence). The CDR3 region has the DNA TGTGCCAGTATTGGGGGGTATGAAGCTTTCTTT. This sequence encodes CASIGGYEAFF.

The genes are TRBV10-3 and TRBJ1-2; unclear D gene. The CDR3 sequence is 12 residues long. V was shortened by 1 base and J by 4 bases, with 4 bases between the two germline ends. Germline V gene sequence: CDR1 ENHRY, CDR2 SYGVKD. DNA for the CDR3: TGTGCCATCAGTGAGTTCGTCTATGGCTACACCTTC. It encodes CAISEFVYGYTF.

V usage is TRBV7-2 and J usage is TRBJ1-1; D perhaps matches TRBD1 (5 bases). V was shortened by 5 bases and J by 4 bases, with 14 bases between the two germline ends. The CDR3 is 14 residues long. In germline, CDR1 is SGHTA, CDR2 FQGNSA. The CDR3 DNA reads TGTGCCAGCAGCATCAGGGCCCCCGGCACTGAAGCTTTCTTT. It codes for CASSIRAPGTEAFF.

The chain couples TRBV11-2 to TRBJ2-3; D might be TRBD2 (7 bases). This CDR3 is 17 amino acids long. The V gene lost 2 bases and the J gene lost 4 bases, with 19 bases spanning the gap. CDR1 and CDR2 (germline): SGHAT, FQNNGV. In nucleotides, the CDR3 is TGTGCCAGCAGCTTAAGGGGGGGGAGACACGGGGCAGATACGCAGTATTTT. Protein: CASSLRGGRHGADTQYF.

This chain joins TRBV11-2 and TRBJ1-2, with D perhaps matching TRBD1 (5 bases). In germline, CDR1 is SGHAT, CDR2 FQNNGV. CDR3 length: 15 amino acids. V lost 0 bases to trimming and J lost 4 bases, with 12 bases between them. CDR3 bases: TGTGCCAGCAGCTTAGATCCCGGGGGAGGCTATGGCTACACCTTC. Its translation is CASSLDPGGGYGYTF.